The 28 T cell receptor beta chains presented below share a single source sample, sequenced in a study of patients and donors after allogeneic stem cell transplantation. MiXCR, run by TCRdb on the RT-PCR reads, gives a single entry per CDR3 protein. The repertoire holds over 350,000 distinct CDR3 sequences, with 16% as singletons. The sample consisted of blood, either unsorted or a sorted T cell fraction (not recorded which). Receptors were obtained from a human donor who was either an allogeneic HSCT recipient or a stem cell or donor lymphocyte infusion donor (not recorded which). It is not recorded whose cells these are; they may come from a transplant donor.

The gene calls are TRBV5-1 and TRBJ2-5, with 9 bases matching TRBD2. J lost 3 bases, V lost 6 bases, and 6 bases had no gene match. The CDR3 has 14 amino acids. Germline CDR1 SGHRS, CDR2 YFSETQ. The CDR3 here is CASTKVAGEETQYF. CDR3 nucleotides: TGCGCCAGCACCAAGGTAGCGGGAGAAGAGACCCAGTACTTC.

V gene TRBV19 combines with J gene TRBJ1-5, with D possibly TRBD1 on 6 matching bases. V shed 6 bases and J shed 4 bases, with 13 bases lying between them. CDR1 and CDR2 (germline): LNHDA, SQIVND (reference sequence). The CDR3 has 14 amino acids. The CDR3 region is CASRKRGANQPQHF. Here the CDR3 DNA reads TGTGCCAGTAGAAAACGGGGGGCAAATCAGCCCCAGCATTTT.

The V gene is TRBV11-3, the J gene TRBJ2-1, with TRBD2 as a possible D gene (5 bases). The ends were cut back, 4 bases at V and 5 bases at J, with 12 bases in the middle. Germline V gene sequence: CDR1 SGHNT, CDR2 YENEEA. The CDR3 totals 14 residues. CDR3 residues: CASSYEGEHNEQFF. As DNA, the CDR3 is TGTGCCAGCAGCTATGAGGGCGAACACAATGAGCAGTTCTTC.

V and J are TRBV28 and TRBJ1-5; D uncertain. The V end lost 6 bases, the J end lost 7 bases, and 10 bases lay between the germline ends. This CDR3 region has 12 residues. From germline, CDR1 is MDHEN and CDR2 SYDVKM. This CDR3 reads CASRARVQPQHF. Written as DNA, the CDR3 is TGTGCCAGCAGGGCGAGGGTACAGCCCCAGCATTTT.

The rearrangement joins TRBV20-1 to TRBJ2-6, with a tentative D call TRBD1 (6 bases). CDR1 and CDR2 (germline): DFQATT, SNEGSKA (reference sequence). The CDR3 loop spans 16 amino acids. The V and J ends lost 6 bases and 5 bases respectively, with 20 bases between them. The CDR3 is CSANRDTLFRANVLTF. Here the CDR3 DNA reads TGCAGTGCCAACAGGGATACTCTTTTTCGGGCCAACGTCCTGACTTTC.

Ten or more counts support this clonotype. The chain uses TRBV6-5 and TRBJ2-2; 8 bases line up with TRBD1. V gave up 9 bases and J gave up 6 bases; unmatched junction bases: 3. The CDR3 has 12 amino acids. From germline, CDR1 is MNHEY and CDR2 SVGAGI. For the CDR3, the DNA is TGTGCCAGTTCCAGGGGGCCCGGGGAGCTGTTTTTT. Its protein is CASSRGPGELFF.

This chain uses TRBV11-2 with TRBJ2-7, with 10 nucleotides matching TRBD2. V lost 1 base and J lost 4; bases outside the gene matches: 7. Germline loops: CDR1 SGHAT, CDR2 FQNNGV. There are 16 residues in the CDR3. The CDR3 DNA sequence: TGTGCCAGCAGCTTAGTAGCGGGAGGCGGTGGATACGAGCAGTACTTC. This encodes CASSLVAGGGGYEQYF.

This clonotype showed up just a few times. The chain employs TRBV6-1 and TRBJ1-1; 10 bases line up with TRBD1. Germline V CDR1 and CDR2: MNHNS, SASEGT. The length of the CDR3 is 14 residues. The V segment lost 7 bases and the J segment 6 bases; nucleotides outside the gene matches: 8. The CDR3 region is CASTPTGGRSEAFF. In DNA, the CDR3 is TGTGCCAGCACCCCGACAGGGGGCAGGTCTGAAGCTTTCTTT.

The chain is built from TRBV6-1 and TRBJ2-1; D gene unclear. The ends were cut back, 6 bases at V and 3 bases at J, with 21 bases in the middle. The germline V gene has CDR1 MNHNS and CDR2 SASEGT. CDR3 length equals 17 residues. CDR3: CASSRPPWPSGYNEQFF. Written as DNA, the CDR3 is TGTGCCAGCAGCCGCCCCCCGTGGCCGTCGGGCTACAATGAGCAGTTCTTC.

There are many counts of this clonotype. The chain recombines TRBV7-9 with TRBJ1-2, with no clear D. V was cut by 3 bases and J by 10 bases, with 12 bases left in between. Looked up from germline, CDR1 is SEHNR and CDR2 is FQNEAQ (reference sequence). This CDR3 comprises 12 residues. CDR3 nucleotides: TGTGCCAGCAGCTTGGGCGCCATCAACTACACCTTC. Protein product: CASSLGAINYTF. Full variable domain (outside the CDR3, taken from reference TRBV7-9 and TRBJ1-2): DTGVSQNPRHKITKRGQNVTFRCDPISEHNRLYWYRQTLGQGPEFLTYFQNEAQLEKSRLLSDRFSAERPKGSFSTLEIQRTEQGDSAMYLCASSLGAINYTFGSGTRLTVV.

This chain uses TRBV29-1 with TRBJ1-1, with D hard to call. The V end lost 4 bases, the J end lost 7 bases, and 10 bases lay between the germline ends. CDR1 and CDR2 from the germline V gene are SQVTM and ANQGSEA. This CDR3 comprises 11 residues. CDR3 nucleotide sequence: TGCAGCGTTGGGAAGGCCTTTGAAGCTTTCTTT. Its protein product is CSVGKAFEAFF.

This clonotype was observed a few times. The V call is TRBV7-9, the J call TRBJ2-2, with TRBD2 as a possible D gene (6 bases). CDR1 and CDR2 (germline): SEHNR, FQNEAQ (reference sequence). This CDR3 spans 15 amino acids. Trimming took off 4 bases at V and 6 bases at J, with 15 bases between the two ends. The CDR3 DNA follows: TGTGCCAGCAGCTGGAGGGATAGCGTCCCCGGGGAGCTGTTTTTT. Encoded protein: CASSWRDSVPGELFF. The full variable domain, completed using reference TRBV7-9 and TRBJ2-2, is DTGVSQNPRHKITKRGQNVTFRCDPISEHNRLYWYRQTLGQGPEFLTYFQNEAQLEKSRLLSDRFSAERPKGSFSTLEIQRTEQGDSAMYLCASSWRDSVPGELFFGEGSRLTVL.

This clonotype has a handful of counts. The rearrangement links TRBV6-1 to TRBJ1-4; the match to TRBD1 covers 9 bases. The CDR3 runs 15 residues. CDR1 and CDR2 from the germline V gene are MNHNS and SASEGT. Trimming took 6 bases from V and 7 from J; bases not matched to a gene: 9. The CDR3 bases are TGTGCCAGCAGCGCCGAAGGGACAGGGAGTGAAAAACTGTTTTTT. Protein sequence: CASSAEGTGSEKLFF.

This clonotype occurred many times. Here the CDR3 reads CASSDITGELFF. The CDR3 coding sequence is TGTGCCAGCAGTGATATCACCGGGGAGCTGTTTTTT. The V gene is TRBV2, the J gene TRBJ2-2; unclear D gene. Trimming pared 3 bases from V and 4 bases from J, leaving 3 bases between. Germline V lookup: CDR1 SNHLY, CDR2 FYNNEI. This CDR3 contains 12 residues. Full variable domain (missing parts from reference TRBV2 and TRBJ2-2): EPEVTQTPSHQVTQMGQEVILRCVPISNHLYFYWYRQILGQKVEFLVSFYNNEISEKSEIFDDQFSVERPDGSNFTLKIRSTKLEDSAMYFCASSDITGELFFGEGSRLTVL.

This clonotype was seen a handful of times. The V call is TRBV7-9, the J call TRBJ2-7; D is unclear. This CDR3 comprises 16 residues. Deletions cut 1 base from V and 2 bases from J, with 15 bases between. Germline CDR1 SEHNR, CDR2 FQNEAQ (reference sequence). DNA of the CDR3: TGTGCCAGCAGCTTAGTGCCACCGGACGACACCTACGAGCAGTACTTC. It translates to CASSLVPPDDTYEQYF.

This clonotype was counted between two and nine times. The V and J genes are TRBV4-1 and TRBJ1-5, with TRBD1 as a possible D gene (5 bases). The CDR3 has 14 residues. Between the trimmed V and J ends, which lost 4 bases and 6 bases, there was a span of 13 bases. CDR1 and CDR2 from the germline V gene are MGHRA and YSYEKL. CDR3: CASSPPFGGQPQHF. The CDR3 DNA follows: TGCGCCAGCAGCCCACCCTTCGGGGGTCAGCCCCAGCATTTT.

The chain couples TRBV3-1 to TRBJ1-2, with 7 positions matching TRBD1. The CDR3 loop spans 14 amino acids. The V gene's germline CDR1 is LGHDT and CDR2 YNNKEL (reference sequence). The trim removed 4 bases at V and 2 bases at J, leaving 4 bases unmatched. In DNA form, the CDR3 reads TGTGCCAGCAGCCTGGGACAGCAAAACTATGGCTACACCTTC. This encodes CASSLGQQNYGYTF.

This clonotype has at least ten counts. This chain links TRBV7-2 with TRBJ2-7, with D possibly being TRBD2 (6 bases). This CDR3 comprises 14 residues. Germline-derived CDR1 and CDR2 are SGHTA and FQGNSA. V was shortened by 1 base and J by 5 bases, with 12 bases between the two germline ends. This CDR3 reads CASSLGGVRNEQYF. The CDR3 region has the DNA TGTGCCAGCAGCTTAGGCGGGGTTCGGAACGAGCAGTACTTC.

This chain links TRBV27 with TRBJ2-3; the match to TRBD2 covers 10 bases. Germline trimming cut 6 bases from V and 5 bases from J; bases unmatched to any gene: 14. Germline-derived CDR1 and CDR2 are MNHEY and SMNVEV (reference sequence). There are 17 residues in the CDR3. CDR3 sequence (DNA): TGTGCCAGCAGCTTTCGCGCTAGCGGGAGTGCGTTAGATACGCAGTATTTT. Its protein product is CASSFRASGSALDTQYF.

The chain joins TRBV7-9 to TRBJ2-1; possibly TRBD2 for D (6 bases). The germline V and J ends were trimmed by 5 bases and 2 bases, with 10 bases remaining between them. This CDR3 is built from 14 residues. Germline-derived CDR1 and CDR2 are SEHNR and FQNEAQ (reference sequence). The DNA of the CDR3 is TGTGCCAGCAGCCCGGAGGGAACCTACAATGAGCAGTTCTTC. Amino acid sequence: CASSPEGTYNEQFF.

This clonotype was seen only a few times. V usage is TRBV6-2 or TRBV6-3 and J usage is TRBJ2-3, with 13 bases matching TRBD2. This CDR3 comprises 16 residues. The V and J ends lost 2 bases and 7 bases, in that order; junction bases with no gene match: 6. CDR1 is MNHEY and CDR2 is SVGEGT in the germline V gene. CDR3 in amino acids: CASSYLGTSGKYTQYF. DNA for the CDR3: TGTGCCAGCAGTTACCTCGGGACTAGCGGGAAGTATACGCAGTATTTT.

This clonotype was recorded a few times. This sequence joins TRBV6-1 and TRBJ2-1, with 12 positions matching TRBD2. The CDR3 length is 17 residues. The germline CDR1 and CDR2 sequences are MNHNS and SASEGT. Trimming at V came to 6 bases and at J to 2 bases, leaving 8 bases not matched to a gene. CDR3 in DNA: TGTGCCAGCAGCAACCCCCTAGCGGGAGGGCCCTACAATGAGCAGTTCTTC. Its protein product is CASSNPLAGGPYNEQFF.

In its sample, this clonotype was seen many times. V usage is TRBV2 and J usage is TRBJ2-3; 8 nucleotides line up with TRBD2. The CDR3 length is 15 residues. Germline loops: CDR1 SNHLY, CDR2 FYNNEI. Trimming took 6 bases from V and 3 from J; bases not matched to a gene: 8. CDR3 bases: TGTGCCAGCAGACCCAGCGGGAGCGGGACAGATACGCAGTATTTT. Protein product: CASRPSGSGTDTQYF.

This clonotype was found a few times. V gene TRBV29-1 combines with J gene TRBJ2-3; D call uncertain. The CDR3 extends over 14 amino acids. Between the trimmed V and J ends, which lost 3 bases and 1 base, there was a span of 11 bases. Per germline, CDR1 SQVTM and CDR2 ANQGSEA. CDR3 protein: CSVERQARTDTQYF. The CDR3 bases are TGCAGCGTTGAGCGGCAGGCCCGCACAGATACGCAGTATTTT.

The CDR3 bases are TGTGCCAGCAGCTTAGTTGACGTAGCTTTCTTT. This translates into CASSLVDVAFF. The gene calls are TRBV7-2 and TRBJ1-1; D is ambiguous. V shed 1 base and J shed 10 bases, with 7 bases lying between them. In germline, CDR1 is SGHTA, CDR2 FQGNSA. The CDR3 length is 11 residues.

The rearrangement joins TRBV27 to TRBJ2-7; D is ambiguous. The CDR3 spans 14 residues. V was pared by 5 bases and J by 4 bases, with 15 bases between. Germline CDR1 MNHEY, CDR2 SMNVEV (reference sequence). DNA of the CDR3: TGTGCCAGCAGTGTTTCCGGAACCCTTTACGAGCAGTACTTC. This gives the protein CASSVSGTLYEQYF.

This clonotype showed up many times. The chain joins TRBV4-2 to TRBJ2-7; D unclear. The CDR3 is 12 residues long. V lost 1 base and J lost 5, with 6 bases in between. Germline values: CDR1 LGHNA, CDR2 YNFKEQ. CDR3 DNA: TGTGCCAGCAGCCAAGTCCAAGACGAGCAGTACTTC. Amino acid sequence: CASSQVQDEQYF.

This clonotype was observed a few times. The chain has TRBV11-2 and TRBJ1-1, with TRBD1 as a possible D gene (6 bases). The CDR3 runs to 13 residues. Germline lookup yields CDR1 SGHAT and CDR2 FQNNGV. V was trimmed by 6 bases and J by 7 bases, leaving 15 bases between them. For the CDR3, the DNA is TGTGCCAGCAGGATCCGGGACACTCGTGAAGCTTTCTTT. Its protein is CASRIRDTREAFF. The full variable domain, in which reference TRBV11-2 and TRBJ1-1 provide the parts outside the CDR3, is EAGVAQSPRYKIIEKRQSVAFWCNPISGHATLYWYQQILGQGPKLLIQFQNNGVVDDSQLPKDRFSAERLKGVDSTLKIQPAKLEDSAVYLCASRIRDTREAFFGQGTRLTVV.